Listed here are 9 T cell receptor beta chains from one sample, sequenced in a study of OX40 agonist ivuxolimab in advanced cancers. Libraries were prepared by immunoSEQ multiplex PCR; TCRdb keeps only in-frame clonotypes and omits some of them. The table has roughly 50,000 clones, 77% seen once; the top ten hold approximately 6%. This material consisted of CD4+ or CD8+ T cells sorted from blood, taken in a trial of the OX40 agonist ivuxolimab. Receptors were obtained from an adult with an advanced solid tumor such as melanoma, head and neck, liver or kidney cancer.

The chain joins TRBV7-2 to TRBJ1-3, with D maybe TRBD1 (6 bases). The CDR3 has 15 residues. With 0 bases removed from V and 4 bases from J, the gap between germline ends came to 10 bases. Germline V gene data show CDR1 as SGHTA and CDR2 as FQGNSA. The CDR3 nucleotides are TGTGCCAGCAGCTTAGCGGTGACAGGAGGAAACACCATATATTTT. This gives the protein CASSLAVTGGNTIYF.

The J gene is TRBJ1-4, the V gene TRBV6-1; maybe TRBD1 (5 bases). Germline assignment: CDR1 MNHNS and CDR2 SASEGT. Between the trimmed V and J ends, which lost 7 bases and 7 bases, there was a span of 19 bases. The CDR3 has 15 residues. In DNA, the CDR3 is TGTGCCAGCACTCGACAGTTACCGGACTTTGAAAAACTGTTTTTT. Translating it yields CASTRQLPDFEKLFF.

This clone was seen many times. V gene TRBV5-6 combines with J gene TRBJ1-4, with 10 bases matching TRBD1. The CDR3 is 17 amino acids. Germline V gene lookup returns CDR1 SGHDT and CDR2 YYEEEE. V lost 2 bases, J lost 6 bases, and 10 bases stayed unmatched. The CDR3 region has the DNA TGTGCCAGCAGCTTTATGACAGGGGGCATGCGGGATGAAAAACTGTTTTTT. As protein: CASSFMTGGMRDEKLFF. Complete variable domain (other parts from reference TRBV5-6 and TRBJ1-4): DAGVTQSPTHLIKTRGQQVTLRCSPKSGHDTVSWYQQALGQGPQFIFQYYEEEERQRGNFPDRFSGHQFPNYSSELNVNALLLGDSALYLCASSFMTGGMRDEKLFFGSGTQLSVL.

J is TRBJ1-1 and V is TRBV4-2; D gene ambiguous. CDR1 and CDR2 from the germline V gene are LGHNA and YNFKEQ. Trimming cost V 5 bases and J 7 bases, with 8 bases left between them. The CDR3 sequence is 11 residues long. The CDR3 DNA reads TGTGCCAGCAGCGGGCGGAGTGAAGCTTTCTTT. Amino acid sequence: CASSGRSEAFF.

This clone was seen a single time. This chain joins TRBV18 and TRBJ2-2; D gene ambiguous. The CDR3 is 14 amino acids. V was clipped by 3 bases and J by 4 bases, with 9 bases between them. Germline lookup yields CDR1 KGHSH and CDR2 LQKENI. DNA for the CDR3: TGTGCCAGCTCACCTATACATCTCACCGGGGAGCTGTTTTTT. As protein: CASSPIHLTGELFF.

This clone was counted only a few times. The chain is built from TRBV30 and TRBJ2-5; perhaps D is TRBD1 or TRBD2 (5 bases each). Germline loops: CDR1 GTSNPN, CDR2 SVGIG (reference sequence). This CDR3 comprises 14 residues. V gave up 3 bases and J gave up 5 bases, with 16 bases separating them. DNA for the CDR3: TGTGCCTGGAGGGGGCGGAGGACCGGGGAGACCCAGTACTTC. Residues: CAWRGRRTGETQYF.

The chain uses TRBV5-1 and TRBJ2-3; 10 bases fit TRBD2. There are 17 residues in the CDR3. Germline-derived CDR1 and CDR2 are SGHRS and YFSETQ. J gave up 1 base and V 0 bases, and 5 bases lay outside the gene matches. CDR3 sequence (DNA): TGCGCCAGCAGCTTGGCCCCTAGCGGGAGTGGCACAGATACGCAGTATTTT. It yields the protein CASSLAPSGSGTDTQYF. Full variable domain (missing parts from reference TRBV5-1 and TRBJ2-3): KAGVTQTPRYLIKTRGQQVTLSCSPISGHRSVSWYQQTPGQGLQFLFEYFSETQRNKGNFPGRFSGRQFSNSRSEMNVSTLELGDSALYLCASSLAPSGSGTDTQYFGPGTRLTVL.

The rearrangement joins TRBV5-8 to TRBJ2-5; TRBD1 matches at 12 bases. The CDR3 spans 15 residues. Germline trimming cut 4 bases from V and 5 bases from J; bases unmatched to any gene: 6. Germline V CDR1 and CDR2: SGHTS, YDEGEE. The CDR3 reads CASSLGTGGRETQYF. The CDR3 DNA follows: TGTGCCAGCAGCCTGGGGACAGGGGGCAGGGAGACCCAGTACTTC. Complete variable domain (other parts from reference TRBV5-8 and TRBJ2-5): EAGVTQSPTHLIKTRGQQATLRCSPISGHTSVYWYQQALGLGLQFLLWYDEGEERNRGNFPPRFSGRQFPNYSSELNVNALELEDSALYLCASSLGTGGRETQYFGPGTRLLVL.

The rearrangement links TRBV12-1 to TRBJ2-1; the D segment call TRBD2 is taken from the table without a DNA check. TRBV12-1 is recorded as a pseudogene. This CDR3 contains 16 residues. The CDR3 DNA reads TGTGCCAGCAGCGATGAGGGTGATGTGTGGGACAATGAGCAGTTCTTC. This translates into CASSDEGDVWDNEQFF.